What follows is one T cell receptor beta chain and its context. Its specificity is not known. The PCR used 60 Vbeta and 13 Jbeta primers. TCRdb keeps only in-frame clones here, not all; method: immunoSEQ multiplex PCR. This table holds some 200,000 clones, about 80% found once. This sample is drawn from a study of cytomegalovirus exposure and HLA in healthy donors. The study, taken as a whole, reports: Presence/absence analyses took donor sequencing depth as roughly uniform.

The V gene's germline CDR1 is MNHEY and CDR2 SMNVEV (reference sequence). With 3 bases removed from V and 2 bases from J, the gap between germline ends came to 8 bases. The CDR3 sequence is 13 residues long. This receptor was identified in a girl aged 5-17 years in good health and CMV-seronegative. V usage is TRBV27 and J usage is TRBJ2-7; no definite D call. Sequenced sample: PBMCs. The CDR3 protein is CASSFGPTYEQYF. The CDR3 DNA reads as TGTGCCAGCAGTTTTGGGCCTACCTACGAGCAGTACTTC.